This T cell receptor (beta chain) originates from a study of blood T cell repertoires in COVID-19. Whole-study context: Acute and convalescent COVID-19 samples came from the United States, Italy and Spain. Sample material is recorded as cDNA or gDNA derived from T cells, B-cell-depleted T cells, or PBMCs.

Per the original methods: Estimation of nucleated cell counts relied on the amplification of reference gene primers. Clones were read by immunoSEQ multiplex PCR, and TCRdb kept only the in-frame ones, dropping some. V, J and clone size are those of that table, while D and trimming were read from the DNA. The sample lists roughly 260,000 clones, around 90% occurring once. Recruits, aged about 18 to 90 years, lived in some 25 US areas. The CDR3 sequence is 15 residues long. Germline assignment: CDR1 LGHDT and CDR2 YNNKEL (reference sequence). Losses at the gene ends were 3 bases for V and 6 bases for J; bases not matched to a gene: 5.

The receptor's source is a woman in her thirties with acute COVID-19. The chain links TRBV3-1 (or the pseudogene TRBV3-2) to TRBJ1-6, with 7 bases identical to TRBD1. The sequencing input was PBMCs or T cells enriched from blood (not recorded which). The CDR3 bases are TGTGCCAGCAGCCAGGCGGACAGGTTTAATTCACCCCTCCACTTT. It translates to CASSQADRFNSPLHF.